This TCR beta chain was captured by sequencing in a study of beta chain features in type 1 diabetes. Expressed TCRB transcripts were sequenced because the isolated RNA had all been reverse transcribed beforehand. Assay used: immunoSEQ multiplex PCR; TCRdb lists only in-frame clones, some missing. The sample consists of approximately 250,000 clones, roughly an eighth of them appearing once. This clone appeared a few times. This CDR3 is built from 15 residues. Trimming cost V 3 bases and J 8 bases, with 17 bases left between them. Germline-derived CDR1 and CDR2 are SEHNR and FQNEAQ (reference sequence).

The receptor's source is a woman in her 40s in good health. The sample consisted of naive CD4+ T cells from blood. This chain joins TRBV7-9 and TRBJ2-1; possible D gene TRBD1, 6 bases. The CDR3 is CASSFTRGPGDEQFF. CDR3 DNA sequence: TGTGCCAGCAGCTTCACCAGGGGCCCCGGGGATGAGCAGTTCTTC.